This TCR beta chain came from a study of vaccination effects on CD4 cells after COVID-19. Germline V CDR1 and CDR2: SGHRS, YFSETQ. V was clipped by 5 bases and J by 8 bases, with 20 bases between them. CDR3 length: 15 residues. Isolating CD4+ T cells followed approximately 9 days of culture. The person had PCR-confirmed SARS-CoV-2 infection between March and December 2020. Here immunoSEQ multiplex PCR was the method, and the copy in TCRdb shows in-frame clones only, minus some. The data hold tens of thousands of clones, with approximately 72% observed a single time. As concerns this clone: What it binds is unknown.

The sample was CD4+ T cells from PBMCs cultured without peptide, taken before COVID-19 vaccination. The chain has TRBV5-1 and TRBJ2-1, with a possible D match to TRBD2 (6 bases). This clonotype was obtained from a human donor who had a prior SARS-CoV-2 infection. CDR3 in amino acids: CASRSTYGSVYEQFF. The CDR3 bases are TGCGCCAGCAGATCTACCTACGGGAGCGTCTATGAGCAGTTCTTC.